This T cell receptor (beta chain) came from a study of OX40 agonist ivuxolimab in advanced cancers. Regarding the study in general: The costimulatory receptor OX40 (CD134) was targeted by ivuxolimab, a fully human IgG2 agonistic monoclonal antibody. Partial responses occurred in three dose-escalation patients, of whom one had hepatocellular carcinoma and two had cutaneous melanoma. Intravenous ivuxolimab was administered to patients every 2 weeks at six dose levels: 0.01, 0.1, 0.3, 1.5, 3 and 10 mg/kg. Among the roughly 52 dose-escalation patients, some 20 had hepatocellular carcinoma, roughly 15 melanoma, 9 renal cell carcinoma and 9 head and neck cancer. In the dose-escalation cohort, around 80% of patients were male, and the mean age was approximately 60 years with a range of about 23 to 79. Prior anti-PD-1, anti-PD-L1 or anti-CTLA-4 therapy was permitted, and 35% to 40% of dose-escalation patients had received checkpoint inhibitors. Peripheral TCRbeta sequencing aimed to test whether ivuxolimab altered TCR sequence diversity and caused clonal T-cell expansion. The paper covers the monotherapy dose-escalation part of the phase I ivuxolimab trial, which included N of about 56 patients. The paper's findings and limits, for the study overall: On average, CD8+ T cells showed more expanded clones than CD4+ T cells after ivuxolimab. The antigen specificity of the peripheral T cells that underwent clonal expansion was not determined. Low levels of normalized T-cell clonal expansion were also shown by some nonresponding patients. Partial responders in the 0.1-3.0 mg/kg groups had among the lowest normalized peripheral clonal expansion, especially among CD8+ T cells. At doses of 0.1 to 3.0 mg/kg, clonal expansion of both CD4+ and CD8+ blood T cells was observed from baseline to week 6.

For sequencing of the TCRbeta CDR3 region, genomic DNA was extracted from the sorted cells. The immunoSEQ Assay was used for sequencing of TCRbeta CDR3 regions. TCRdb stores this immuneACCESS table with in-frame sequences only. Part of the clones is absent; in the studies checked, under half of the shortfall reflects unresolved V genes, and no reason is known for the rest. For this sample there are over 50,000 clones; approximately 80% appear just once. Jointly, the top ten make up 0.55% to 0.8% of the sample. Patients with autoimmune disease history or receiving systemic immunosuppression were excluded from the trial. In every dose cohort, peripheral blood was drawn for TCR sequencing at baseline, cycle 4 day 1, and cycle 7 day 1. The samples were taken from a phase I, first-in-human, multicenter, open-label dose-escalation trial of ivuxolimab. The trial enrolled adults with locally advanced or metastatic head and neck squamous cell, hepatocellular, melanoma or renal cell carcinoma. CD4+ and CD8+ T cells were sorted separately from peripheral blood before TCR sequencing.

As to this clone: No antigen is known for it. No quality values exist for individual bases; no much larger clone is one base distant.

For this chain, trimming is 5 bases at the V end and 9 bases at the J end, and the number of junction bases without a gene match is 8. The CDR3 contains 15 residues, cysteine and phenylalanine counted. CDR3 DNA only is kept here, 45 bases in frame from base 1. From a lookup of the germline V gene, CDR1 and CDR2 are SGHNT and YENEEA. This TCR came from an adult with an advanced solid tumor such as melanoma, head and neck, liver or kidney cancer. The sequence joins TRBV11-3 to TRBJ2-1; 12 nucleotides in the junction match TRBD2. The source was CD4+ or CD8+ T cells sorted from blood, collected in a trial of the OX40 agonist ivuxolimab. The CDR3 reads CASSGGTSGYSEQFF. The DNA is TGTGCCAGCAGCGGAGGGACTAGCGGGTATTCTGAGCAGTTCTTC. The full variable domain, completed from the reference TRBV11-3 and TRBJ2-1 proteins outside the CDR3, reads EAGVVQSPRYKIIEKKQPVAFWCNPISGHNTLYWYLQNLGQGPELLIRYENEEAVDDSQLPKDRFSAERLKGVDSTLKIQPAELGDSAVYLCASSGGTSGYSEQFFGPGTRLTVL.